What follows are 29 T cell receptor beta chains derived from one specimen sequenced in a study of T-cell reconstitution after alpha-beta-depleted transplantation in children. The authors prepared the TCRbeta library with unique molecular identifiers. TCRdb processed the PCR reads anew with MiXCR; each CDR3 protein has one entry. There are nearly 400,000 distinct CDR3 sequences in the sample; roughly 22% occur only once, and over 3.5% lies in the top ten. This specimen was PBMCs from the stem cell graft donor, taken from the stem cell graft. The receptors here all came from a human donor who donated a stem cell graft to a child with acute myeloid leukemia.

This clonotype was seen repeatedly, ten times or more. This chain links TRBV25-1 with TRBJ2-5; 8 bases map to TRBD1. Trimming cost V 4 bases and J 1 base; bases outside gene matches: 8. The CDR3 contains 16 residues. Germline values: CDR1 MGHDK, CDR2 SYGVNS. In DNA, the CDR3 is TGTGCCAGCAGTGGGCTACCGACAGGGGTCCAAGAGACCCAGTACTTC. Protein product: CASSGLPTGVQETQYF.

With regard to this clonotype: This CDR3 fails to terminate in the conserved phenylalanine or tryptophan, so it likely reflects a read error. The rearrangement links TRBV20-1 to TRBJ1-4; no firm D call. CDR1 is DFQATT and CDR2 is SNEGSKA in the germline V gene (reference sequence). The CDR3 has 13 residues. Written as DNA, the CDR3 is TGCAGCGTCGGCGGCACAACTAATGAAAAACTGTTTTCT. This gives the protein CSVGGTTNEKLFS.

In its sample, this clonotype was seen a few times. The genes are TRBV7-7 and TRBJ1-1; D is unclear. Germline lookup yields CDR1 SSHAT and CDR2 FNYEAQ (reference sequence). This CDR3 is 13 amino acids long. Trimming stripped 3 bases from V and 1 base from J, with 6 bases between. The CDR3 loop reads CASSFNWNTEAFF. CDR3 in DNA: TGTGCCAGCAGCTTTAATTGGAACACTGAAGCTTTCTTT.

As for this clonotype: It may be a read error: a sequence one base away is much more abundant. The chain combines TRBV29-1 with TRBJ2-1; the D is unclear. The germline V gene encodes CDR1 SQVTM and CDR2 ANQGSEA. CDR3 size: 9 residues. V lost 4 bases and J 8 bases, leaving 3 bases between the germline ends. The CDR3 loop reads CSVGYEQFF. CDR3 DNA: TGCAGCGTTGGTTATGAGCAGTTCTTC.

This chain's CDR3 is CASSYIQGGNQPQHF. The CDR3 nucleotides read TGTGCCAGCAGTTATATACAGGGGGGCAATCAGCCCCAGCATTTT. The genes are TRBV28 and TRBJ1-5; 8 bases line up with TRBD1. The trim removed 4 bases at V and 2 bases at J, leaving 4 bases unmatched. The CDR3 has 15 amino acids. Germline lookup yields CDR1 MDHEN and CDR2 SYDVKM.

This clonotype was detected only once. The CDR3 sequence: CASSLQGLNTDTQYF. For the CDR3, the DNA is TGTGCCAGCAGCTTACAGGGACTTAACACAGATACGCAGTATTTT. The rearrangement joins TRBV7-9 to TRBJ2-3, with TRBD2 as a possible D gene (6 bases). Deletions cut 2 bases from V and 2 bases from J, with 11 bases between. This CDR3 has 15 residues. Germline CDR1 and CDR2: SEHNR and FQNEAQ (reference sequence).

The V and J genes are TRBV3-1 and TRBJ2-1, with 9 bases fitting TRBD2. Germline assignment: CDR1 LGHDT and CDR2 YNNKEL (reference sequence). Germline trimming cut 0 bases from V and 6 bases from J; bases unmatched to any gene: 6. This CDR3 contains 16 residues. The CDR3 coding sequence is TGTGCCAGCAGCCAAGAAGGGATAGCGGGAGCCAATGAGCAGTTCTTC. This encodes CASSQEGIAGANEQFF.

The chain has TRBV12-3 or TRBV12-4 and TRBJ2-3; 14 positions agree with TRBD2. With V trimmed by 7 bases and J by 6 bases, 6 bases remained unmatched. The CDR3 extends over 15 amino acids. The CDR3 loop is CASTGTSGRSDTQYF. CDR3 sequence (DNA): TGTGCCAGCACCGGGACTAGCGGGAGATCTGATACGCAGTATTTT.

The CDR3: CASSLASGQGTEQYF. CDR3 in DNA: TGTGCCAGCAGCTTAGCGTCGGGTCAGGGCACAGAGCAGTACTTC. The V and J genes are TRBV7-9 and TRBJ2-7, with D maybe TRBD1 (5 bases). V was trimmed by 0 bases and J by 7 bases, leaving 16 bases between them. In germline, CDR1 is SEHNR, CDR2 FQNEAQ (reference sequence). The CDR3 covers 15 residues.

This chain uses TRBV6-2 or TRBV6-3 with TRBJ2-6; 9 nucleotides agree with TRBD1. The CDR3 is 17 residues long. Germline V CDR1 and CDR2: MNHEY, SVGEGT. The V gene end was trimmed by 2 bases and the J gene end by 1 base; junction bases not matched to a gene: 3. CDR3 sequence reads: CASSYGDRASGANVLTF. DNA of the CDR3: TGTGCCAGCAGTTACGGGGACAGGGCTTCTGGGGCCAACGTCCTGACTTTC.

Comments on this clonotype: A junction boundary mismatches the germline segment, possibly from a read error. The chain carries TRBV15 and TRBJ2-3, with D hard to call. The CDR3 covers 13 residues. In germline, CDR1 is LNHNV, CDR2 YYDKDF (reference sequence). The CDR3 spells CATSRDRRDTQCF. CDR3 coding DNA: TGTGCCACCAGCAGAGATAGGAGAGATACGCAGTGTTTT.

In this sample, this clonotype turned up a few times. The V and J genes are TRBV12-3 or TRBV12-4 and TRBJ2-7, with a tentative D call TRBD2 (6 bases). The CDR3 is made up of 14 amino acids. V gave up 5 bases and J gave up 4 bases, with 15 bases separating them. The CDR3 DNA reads TGTGCCAGCAGTGACCCCCGGAGGGAGTACGAGCAGTACTTC. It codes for CASSDPRREYEQYF.

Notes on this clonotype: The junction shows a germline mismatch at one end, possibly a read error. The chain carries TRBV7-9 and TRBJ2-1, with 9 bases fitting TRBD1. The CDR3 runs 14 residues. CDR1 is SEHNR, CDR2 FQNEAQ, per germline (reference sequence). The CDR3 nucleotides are TGTGCCAGCACCCGGGGACAGGGCTACAATGTGCAGTTCTTC. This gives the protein CASTRGQGYNVQFF.

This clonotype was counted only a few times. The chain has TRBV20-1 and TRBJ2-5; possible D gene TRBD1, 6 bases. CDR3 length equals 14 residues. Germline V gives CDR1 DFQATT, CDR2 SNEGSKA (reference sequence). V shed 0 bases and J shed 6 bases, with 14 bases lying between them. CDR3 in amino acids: CSARDRTGIKTQYF. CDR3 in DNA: TGCAGTGCTAGAGATCGTACAGGGATTAAGACCCAGTACTTC.

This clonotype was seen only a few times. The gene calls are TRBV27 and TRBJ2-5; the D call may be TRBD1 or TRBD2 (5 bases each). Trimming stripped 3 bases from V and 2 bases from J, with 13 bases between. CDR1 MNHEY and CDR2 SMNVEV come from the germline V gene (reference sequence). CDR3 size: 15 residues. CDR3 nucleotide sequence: TGTGCCAGCAGTTTTCGCAGTGGGGGTCAAGAGACCCAGTACTTC. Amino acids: CASSFRSGGQETQYF.

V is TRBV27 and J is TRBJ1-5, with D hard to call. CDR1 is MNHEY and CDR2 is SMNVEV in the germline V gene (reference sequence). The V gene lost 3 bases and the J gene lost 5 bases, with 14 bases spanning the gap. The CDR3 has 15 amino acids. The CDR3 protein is CASSFVGPVDQPQHF. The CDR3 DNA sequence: TGTGCCAGCAGTTTTGTGGGTCCCGTTGATCAGCCCCAGCATTTT.

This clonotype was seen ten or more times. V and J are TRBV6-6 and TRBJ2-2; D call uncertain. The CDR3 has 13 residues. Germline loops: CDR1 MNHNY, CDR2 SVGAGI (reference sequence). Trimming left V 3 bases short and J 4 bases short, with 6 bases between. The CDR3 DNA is TGTGCCAGCAGTTATCTGGGCACCGGGGAGCTGTTTTTT. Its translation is CASSYLGTGELFF.

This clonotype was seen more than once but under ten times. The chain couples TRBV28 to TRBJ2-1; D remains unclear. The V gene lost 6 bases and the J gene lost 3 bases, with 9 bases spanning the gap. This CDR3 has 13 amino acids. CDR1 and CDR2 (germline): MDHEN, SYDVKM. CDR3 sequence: CASRTRLYNEQFF. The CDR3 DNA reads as TGTGCCAGCAGGACGAGACTCTACAATGAGCAGTTCTTC.

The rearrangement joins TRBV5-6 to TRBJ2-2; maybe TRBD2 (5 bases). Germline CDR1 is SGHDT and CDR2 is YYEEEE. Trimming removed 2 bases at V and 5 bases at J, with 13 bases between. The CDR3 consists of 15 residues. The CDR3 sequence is CASSFFGLSTGELFF. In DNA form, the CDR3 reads TGTGCCAGCAGCTTTTTCGGACTTTCAACCGGGGAGCTGTTTTTT.

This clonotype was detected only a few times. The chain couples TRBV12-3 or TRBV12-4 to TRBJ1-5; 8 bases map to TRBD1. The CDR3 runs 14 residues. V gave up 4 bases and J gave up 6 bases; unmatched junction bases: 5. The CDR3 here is CASSSDRGGQPQHF. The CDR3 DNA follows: TGTGCCAGCAGTTCCGACAGGGGTGGTCAGCCCCAGCATTTT.

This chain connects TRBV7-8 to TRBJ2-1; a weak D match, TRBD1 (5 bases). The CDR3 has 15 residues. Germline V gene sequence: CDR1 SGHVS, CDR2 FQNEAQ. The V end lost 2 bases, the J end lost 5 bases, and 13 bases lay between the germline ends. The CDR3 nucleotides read TGTGCCAGCAGCTTAACGGCAGGGTTGGACAATGAGCAGTTCTTC. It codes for CASSLTAGLDNEQFF.

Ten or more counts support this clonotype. The DNA of the CDR3 is TGTGCCAGCAGTGCCGGTTCTAGCGGGAGCTACAATGAGCAGTTCTTC. Residues: CASSAGSSGSYNEQFF. This rearrangement joins TRBV6-4 to TRBJ2-1; 10 nucleotides match TRBD2. Per the germline V gene, CDR1 is MRHNA and CDR2 is SNTAGT. The CDR3 loop spans 16 amino acids. V was pared by 4 bases and J by 3 bases, with 6 bases of the junction left unmatched.

CDR3: CASSPDGGANYEQYF. CDR3 bases: TGTGCCAGCAGCCCAGATGGGGGGGCGAACTACGAGCAGTACTTC. This rearrangement joins TRBV7-6 to TRBJ2-7; tentative D call: TRBD2 (7 bases). The CDR3 is 15 amino acids. CDR1 and CDR2 from the germline V gene are SGHVS and FNYEAQ. Trimming stripped 5 bases from V and 3 bases from J, with 17 bases between.

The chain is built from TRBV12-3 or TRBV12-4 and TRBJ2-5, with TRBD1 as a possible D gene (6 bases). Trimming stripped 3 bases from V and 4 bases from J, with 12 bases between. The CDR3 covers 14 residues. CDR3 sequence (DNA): TGTGCCAGCAGTTTTGACTTAGGGGGAGAGACCCAGTACTTC. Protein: CASSFDLGGETQYF.

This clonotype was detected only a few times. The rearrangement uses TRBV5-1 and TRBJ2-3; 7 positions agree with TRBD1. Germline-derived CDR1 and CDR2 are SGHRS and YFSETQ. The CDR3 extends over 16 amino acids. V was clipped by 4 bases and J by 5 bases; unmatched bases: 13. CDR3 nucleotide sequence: TGCGCCAGCAGCACTATAGAGGGGGCTCAGGGAGATACGCAGTATTTT. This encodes CASSTIEGAQGDTQYF.

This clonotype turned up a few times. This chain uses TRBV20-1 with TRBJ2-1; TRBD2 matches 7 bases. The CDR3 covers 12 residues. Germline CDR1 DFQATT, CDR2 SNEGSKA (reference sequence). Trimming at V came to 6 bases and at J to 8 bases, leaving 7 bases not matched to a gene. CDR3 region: CSAGTTQDEQFF. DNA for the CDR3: TGCAGTGCCGGGACTACCCAGGATGAGCAGTTCTTC.

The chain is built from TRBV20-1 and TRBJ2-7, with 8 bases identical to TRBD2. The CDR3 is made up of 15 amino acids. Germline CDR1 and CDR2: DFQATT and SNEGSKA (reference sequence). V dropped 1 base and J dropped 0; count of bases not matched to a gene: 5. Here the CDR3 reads CSARVWREVSYEQYF. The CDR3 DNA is TGCAGTGCTAGAGTCTGGCGGGAGGTCTCCTACGAGCAGTACTTC.

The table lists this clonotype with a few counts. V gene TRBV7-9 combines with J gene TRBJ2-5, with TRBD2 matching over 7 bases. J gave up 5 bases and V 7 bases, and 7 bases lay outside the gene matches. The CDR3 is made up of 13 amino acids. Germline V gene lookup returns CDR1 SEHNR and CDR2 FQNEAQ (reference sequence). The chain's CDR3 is CASNGGGDETQYF. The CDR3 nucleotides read TGTGCCAGCAACGGGGGAGGGGATGAGACCCAGTACTTC.

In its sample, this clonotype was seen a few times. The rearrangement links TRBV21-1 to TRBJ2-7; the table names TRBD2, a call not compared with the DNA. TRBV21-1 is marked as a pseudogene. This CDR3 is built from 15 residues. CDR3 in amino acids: CASLVPGHPPYEQYF. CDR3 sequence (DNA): TGTGCCAGTCTAGTTCCGGGACACCCTCCCTACGAGCAGTACTTC.